The 3 T cell receptor beta chains below were found in one sample sequenced in a study of cytotoxic CD8 clonotypes in ibrutinib-treated CLL. Here immunoSEQ multiplex PCR was the method, and the copy in TCRdb shows in-frame clones only, minus some. The table has about 140,000 clones, around 77% seen once. The input for sequencing was PBMCs, taken after 12 months of ibrutinib treatment. All receptors come from a human donor with chronic lymphocytic leukemia.

The chain is built from TRBV6-4 and TRBJ2-1; 8 bases agree with TRBD1. V was pared by 8 bases and J by 3 bases, with 6 bases of the junction left unmatched. This CDR3 has 14 residues. CDR1 MRHNA and CDR2 SNTAGT come from the germline V gene. The CDR3 protein is CASSGQGNYNEQFF. CDR3 sequence (DNA): TGTGCCAGCTCTGGACAGGGCAACTACAATGAGCAGTTCTTC.

The chain recombines TRBV11-1 with TRBJ2-7; the D is unclear. Germline CDR1 SGHAT, CDR2 FQDESV (reference sequence). The CDR3 consists of 12 residues. Trimming removed 4 bases at V and 2 bases at J, with 6 bases between. The CDR3 DNA is TGTGCCAGCAGCTCAGTTACCTACGAGCAGTACTTC. Translating gives CASSSVTYEQYF.

The chain is built from TRBV5-1 and TRBJ1-1; the D gene is possibly TRBD1 (5 bases). Trimming shortened V by 0 bases and J by 4 bases, and 7 bases separated the two germline ends. Per the germline V gene, CDR1 is SGHRS and CDR2 is YFSETQ. The CDR3 covers 13 residues. The CDR3 coding sequence is TGCGCCAGCAGCTTGGGGGGGAGCACTGAAGCTTTCTTT. Translation: CASSLGGSTEAFF.